One sample yielded the 16 T cell receptor beta chains listed below, sequenced in a study of OX40 agonist ivuxolimab in advanced cancers. Measured with immunoSEQ multiplex PCR; TCRdb has only the in-frame clones, and not every one. The profile shows roughly 56,000 clones, roughly 80% of them singletons. The specimen comprised CD4+ or CD8+ T cells sorted from blood, sampled in a trial of the OX40 agonist ivuxolimab. These receptors all come from an adult with an advanced solid tumor such as melanoma, head and neck, liver or kidney cancer.

The V call is TRBV7-8, the J call TRBJ2-4; 10 nucleotides match TRBD1. The CDR3 is 19 amino acids. Germline CDR1 reads SGHVS; CDR2 reads FQNEAQ. J gave up 1 base and V 1 base, and 10 bases lay outside the gene matches. This CDR3 reads CASSLVFPPGQGAKNIQYF. For the CDR3, the DNA is TGTGCCAGCAGCTTAGTTTTCCCTCCGGGACAGGGGGCCAAAAACATTCAGTACTTC.

This clone was seen more than once but under ten times. The rearrangement uses TRBV28 and TRBJ1-2; D not certain. The CDR3 covers 15 residues. The germline V gene has CDR1 MDHEN and CDR2 SYDVKM. The V and J ends lost 4 bases and 11 bases respectively, with 23 bases between them. The CDR3 DNA reads TGTGCCAGCAGTTCGGTCACCGGGAGGAGTAGGCGGTACACCTTC. It translates to CASSSVTGRSRRYTF.

CDR3 DNA: TGTGCCAGCAGCTTCCCGACTAGCGGATGGGAGACCCAGTACTTC. Protein product: CASSFPTSGWETQYF. The chain joins TRBV7-9 to TRBJ2-5, with 9 bases matching TRBD2. The J segment lost 5 bases and the V segment lost 3 bases, leaving 7 bases of the junction unmatched. The CDR3 totals 15 residues. Per the germline V gene, CDR1 is SEHNR and CDR2 is FQNEAQ (reference sequence). Full variable domain (outside the CDR3, taken from reference TRBV7-9 and TRBJ2-5): DTGVSQNPRHKITKRGQNVTFRCDPISEHNRLYWYRQTLGQGPEFLTYFQNEAQLEKSRLLSDRFSAERPKGSFSTLEIQRTEQGDSAMYLCASSFPTSGWETQYFGPGTRLLVL.

The V gene is TRBV5-1, the J gene TRBJ2-4, with TRBD2 matching over 7 bases. Losses at the gene ends were 0 bases for V and 0 bases for J; bases not matched to a gene: 3. Germline CDR1 is SGHRS and CDR2 is YFSETQ. The CDR3 length is 16 residues. The DNA of the CDR3 is TGCGCCAGCAGCTTGGAAGTAGCGGGAGCCAAAAACATTCAGTACTTC. As protein: CASSLEVAGAKNIQYF.

The V gene is TRBV7-2, the J gene TRBJ2-3, with 11 bases matching TRBD2. Unmatched junction bases numbered 9, after V lost 5 bases and J lost 5 bases. This CDR3 has 16 amino acids. Germline assignment: CDR1 SGHTA and CDR2 FQGNSA. CDR3 sequence reads: CASSIQIGTSGDTQYF. In DNA, the CDR3 is TGTGCCAGCAGCATACAAATCGGGACTAGCGGAGATACGCAGTATTTT.

The chain's CDR3 is CASSLSWTDTQYF. Written as DNA, the CDR3 is TGTGCCAGCAGCCTAAGCTGGACAGATACGCAGTATTTT. The chain combines TRBV7-2 with TRBJ2-3; D is ambiguous. Between the trimmed V and J ends, which lost 5 bases and 3 bases, there was a span of 9 bases. CDR3 length equals 13 residues. Germline loops: CDR1 SGHTA, CDR2 FQGNSA. The full variable domain, completed using reference TRBV7-2 and TRBJ2-3, is GAGVSQSPSNKVTEKGKDVELRCDPISGHTALYWYRQSLGQGLEFLIYFQGNSAPDKSGLPSDRFSAERTGGSVSTLTIQRTQQEDSAVYLCASSLSWTDTQYFGPGTRLTVL.

This rearrangement joins TRBV7-9 to TRBJ1-6; 8 bases are a match to TRBD1. Germline assignment: CDR1 SEHNR and CDR2 FQNEAQ (reference sequence). The CDR3 is made up of 16 amino acids. Trimming cost V 3 bases and J 7 bases; bases outside gene matches: 8. The CDR3 here is CASSFDRGRWNSPLHF. The CDR3 bases are TGTGCCAGCAGCTTTGACAGGGGAAGATGGAATTCACCCCTCCACTTT.

The chain carries TRBV14 and TRBJ1-4, with 8 bases fitting TRBD1. This CDR3 comprises 16 residues. Germline V gives CDR1 SGHDN, CDR2 FVKESK. The V gene end was trimmed by 0 bases and the J gene end by 6 bases; junction bases not matched to a gene: 6. CDR3 nucleotides: TGTGCCAGCAGCCAAGATTTCAGGGGGCATTATGAAAAACTGTTTTTT. Its translation: CASSQDFRGHYEKLFF.

This chain connects TRBV21-1 to TRBJ1-5; the listed D gene, TRBD1, was not tested against the DNA. TRBV21-1 is classified as a pseudogene. The CDR3 extends over 16 amino acids. CDR3 nucleotide sequence: TGTGCCAGCACCTTACTTCCCTCCAGGGTTGGTCAGCCCCAGCATTTT. This sequence encodes CASTLLPSRVGQPQHF.

The chain joins TRBV2 to TRBJ2-1, with 10 bases lining up with TRBD2. The CDR3 has 15 amino acids. Germline assignment: CDR1 SNHLY and CDR2 FYNNEI. After removal of 7 bases from V and 3 bases from J, the junction contained 6 bases not matched to a gene. Here the CDR3 DNA reads TGTGCCAGCACTCCGATAGCGGGGGGCTACAATGAGCAGTTCTTC. The encoded protein is CASTPIAGGYNEQFF.

A few counts support this clone. This chain joins TRBV11-2 and TRBJ2-7, with unresolved D. The CDR3 runs to 15 residues. Trimming shortened V by 5 bases and J by 1 base, and 15 bases separated the two germline ends. CDR1 and CDR2 (germline): SGHAT, FQNNGV. Written as DNA, the CDR3 is TGTGCCAGCAGCCCTCAACCGGAAATATCCTACGAGCAGTACTTC. Translated, it gives CASSPQPEISYEQYF.

This clone has just one count. The J gene is TRBJ2-1, the V gene TRBV27; TRBD1 matches at 8 bases. The CDR3 is made up of 14 amino acids. From germline, CDR1 is MNHEY and CDR2 SMNVEV (reference sequence). The V segment lost 2 bases and the J segment 4 bases; nucleotides outside the gene matches: 1. CDR3 sequence: CASSLNRGYNEQFF. As DNA, the CDR3 is TGTGCCAGCAGTTTAAACAGGGGGTACAATGAGCAGTTCTTC.

The chain combines TRBV11-2 with TRBJ1-3; TRBD1 agrees at 9 bases. Per the germline V gene, CDR1 is SGHAT and CDR2 is FQNNGV. V lost 4 bases to trimming and J lost 4 bases; unmatched junction nucleotides: 2. CDR3 length equals 14 residues. The CDR3 here is CASSSDRGGNTIYF. CDR3 DNA sequence: TGTGCCAGCAGCTCGGACAGGGGAGGAAACACCATATATTTT.

This clone appeared a single time. The J gene is TRBJ2-3, the V gene TRBV5-1; 9 bases match TRBD2. The germline CDR1 and CDR2 sequences are SGHRS and YFSETQ. The CDR3 extends over 15 amino acids. Trimming at V came to 4 bases and at J to 3 bases, leaving 6 bases not matched to a gene. The CDR3 coding sequence is TGCGCCAGCAGCCGGCCTAGCGGGGAGACAGATACGCAGTATTTT. This sequence encodes CASSRPSGETDTQYF.

This chain links TRBV2 with TRBJ1-1; no clear D. Germline lookup yields CDR1 SNHLY and CDR2 FYNNEI. Trimming cost V 2 bases and J 6 bases, with 16 bases left between them. The CDR3 is 15 residues long. In DNA, the CDR3 is TGTGCCAGCAGTGAACGGGGAGTGGGTTTCTCTGAAGCTTTCTTT. This translates into CASSERGVGFSEAFF.

This sequence joins TRBV27 and TRBJ1-2; possible D gene TRBD1, 5 bases. Germline V lookup: CDR1 MNHEY, CDR2 SMNVEV (reference sequence). Trimming took off 6 bases at V and 2 bases at J, with 13 bases between the two ends. The CDR3 extends over 14 amino acids. The CDR3 region has the DNA TGTGCCAGCAGGCCCGGGACGACGAACTATGGCTACACCTTC. Translating gives CASRPGTTNYGYTF.